Listed here are 5 T cell receptor beta chains from one sample, sequenced in a study of T cell responses to AZD1222 COVID-19 vaccine. TCRdb's table, derived via immunoSEQ multiplex PCR, lists solely in-frame clones and lacks some. The data hold tens of thousands of clones, with nearly 90% observed a single time. The sample consisted of peripheral blood, taken on day 0 of MenACWY control vaccination. The receptors derive from an adult in good health.

The V call is TRBV5-4, the J call TRBJ1-2; D unresolved. Deletions cut 0 bases from V and 0 bases from J, with 6 bases between. Germline CDR1 SGHNT, CDR2 YYREEE (reference sequence). CDR3 length: 14 residues. CDR3 protein: CASSLALANYGYTF. Here the CDR3 DNA reads TGTGCCAGCAGCTTGGCCCTTGCTAACTATGGCTACACCTTC.

V gene TRBV27 combines with J gene TRBJ2-2; D may be TRBD1 or TRBD2 (5 bases each). The CDR3 sequence is 15 residues long. Deletions cut 3 bases from V and 2 bases from J, with 10 bases between. CDR1 and CDR2 from the germline V gene are MNHEY and SMNVEV (reference sequence). CDR3 coding DNA: TGTGCCAGCAGTTTCATTGGGGGTAACACCGGGGAGCTGTTTTTT. It specifies CASSFIGGNTGELFF.

This clone appeared a few times. CDR3 nucleotide sequence: TGTGCCAGCAGCTCCCGGGACAGCAATCAGCCCCAGCATTTT. Its translation is CASSSRDSNQPQHF. This chain uses TRBV5-5 with TRBJ1-5, with D tentatively TRBD1 (5 bases). Germline assignment: CDR1 SGHKS and CDR2 YYEKEE (reference sequence). The length of the CDR3 is 14 residues. V lost 3 bases, J lost 1 base, and 8 bases lay in between.

The chain combines TRBV2 with TRBJ1-5, with D uncertain. V gave up 2 bases and J gave up 0 bases, with 8 bases separating them. The CDR3 length is 15 residues. The germline CDR1 and CDR2 sequences are SNHLY and FYNNEI. In DNA, the CDR3 is TGTGCCAGCAGTGAAAGAGGGTCTAGCAATCAGCCCCAGCATTTT. Protein: CASSERGSSNQPQHF.

The J gene is TRBJ2-3, the V gene TRBV3-1 (or the pseudogene TRBV3-2); TRBD2 matches at 9 bases. V lost 0 bases and J lost 6; bases outside the gene matches: 7. From germline, CDR1 is LGHDT and CDR2 YNNKEL (reference sequence). The CDR3 has 16 amino acids. CDR3 coding DNA: TGTGCCAGCAGCCAAGATCGGGCGGGGGGGCCCGATACGCAGTATTTT. It yields the protein CASSQDRAGGPDTQYF.